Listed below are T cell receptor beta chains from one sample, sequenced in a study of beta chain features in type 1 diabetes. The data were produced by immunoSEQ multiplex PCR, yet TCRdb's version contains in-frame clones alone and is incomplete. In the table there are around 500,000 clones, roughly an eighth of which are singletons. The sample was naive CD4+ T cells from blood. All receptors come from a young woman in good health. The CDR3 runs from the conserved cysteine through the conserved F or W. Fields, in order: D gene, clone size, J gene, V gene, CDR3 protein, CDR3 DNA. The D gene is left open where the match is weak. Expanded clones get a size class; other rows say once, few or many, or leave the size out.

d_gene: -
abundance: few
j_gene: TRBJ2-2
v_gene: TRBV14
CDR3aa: CASSQRADTNTGELFF
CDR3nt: TGTGCCAGCAGCCAACGGGCAGATACGAACACCGGGGAGCTGTTTTTT

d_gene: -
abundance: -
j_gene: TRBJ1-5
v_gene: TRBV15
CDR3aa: CATSRDMGQPQHF
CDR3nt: TGTGCCACCAGCAGAGATATGGGCCAGCCCCAGCATTTT

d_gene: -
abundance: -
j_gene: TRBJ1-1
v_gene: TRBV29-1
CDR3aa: CSVEGGDRGAEAFF
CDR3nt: TGCAGCGTTGAAGGAGGAGATCGGGGGGCTGAAGCTTTCTTT

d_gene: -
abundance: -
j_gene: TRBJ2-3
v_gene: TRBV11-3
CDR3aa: CASSLDGGTNTQYF
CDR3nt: TGTGCCAGCAGCTTAGACGGGGGAACGAATACGCAGTATTTT

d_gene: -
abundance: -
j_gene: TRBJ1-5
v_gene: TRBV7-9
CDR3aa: CASSATQQGRGVNQPQHF
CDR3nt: TGTGCCAGCAGCGCCACTCAACAGGGACGGGGAGTCAATCAGCCCCAGCATTTT

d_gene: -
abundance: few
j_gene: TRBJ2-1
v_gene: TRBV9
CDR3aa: CASSVGSGRLDNEQFF
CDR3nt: TGTGCCAGCAGCGTAGGTAGTGGCAGGCTCGACAATGAGCAGTTCTTC

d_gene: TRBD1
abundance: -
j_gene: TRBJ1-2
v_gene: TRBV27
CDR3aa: CASSPRTGVNYGYTF
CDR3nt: TGTGCCAGCAGTCCAAGGACAGGGGTGAACTATGGCTACACCTTC

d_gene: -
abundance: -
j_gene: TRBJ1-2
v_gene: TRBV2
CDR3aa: CASRPDHRADGYTF
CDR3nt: TGTGCCAGCAGACCGGACCACAGGGCGGATGGCTACACCTTC

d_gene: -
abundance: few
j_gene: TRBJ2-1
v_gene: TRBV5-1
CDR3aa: CASSLVPGRSNEQFF
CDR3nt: TGCGCCAGCAGCTTGGTCCCGGGACGTTCGAATGAGCAGTTCTTC

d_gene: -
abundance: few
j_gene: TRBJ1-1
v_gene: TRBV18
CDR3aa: CASSPQGYTEAFF
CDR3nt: TGTGCCAGCTCACCACAGGGTTACACTGAAGCTTTCTTT

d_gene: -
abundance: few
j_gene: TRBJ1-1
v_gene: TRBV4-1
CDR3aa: CASSQARGIRTWDTEAFF
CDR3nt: TGCGCCAGCAGCCAAGCTAGAGGAATCCGGACCTGGGACACTGAAGCTTTCTTT

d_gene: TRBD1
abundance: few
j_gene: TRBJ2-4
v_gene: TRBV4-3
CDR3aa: CASSHKTGGSSKNIQYF
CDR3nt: TGCGCCAGCAGCCATAAGACAGGGGGCTCGTCCAAAAACATTCAGTACTTC

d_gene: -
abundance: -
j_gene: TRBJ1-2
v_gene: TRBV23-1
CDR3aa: CASSQSGVALYGYTF
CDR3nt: TGCGCCAGCAGTCAATCGGGAGTGGCCCTTTATGGCTACACCTTC

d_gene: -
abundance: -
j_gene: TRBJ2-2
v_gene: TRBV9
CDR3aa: CASSVLGGNTGELFF
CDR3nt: TGTGCCAGCAGCGTCCTCGGGGGAAACACCGGGGAGCTGTTTTTT

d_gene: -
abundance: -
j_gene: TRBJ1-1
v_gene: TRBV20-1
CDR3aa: CSQTENTEAFF
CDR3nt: TGCAGCCAGACAGAGAACACTGAAGCTTTCTTT

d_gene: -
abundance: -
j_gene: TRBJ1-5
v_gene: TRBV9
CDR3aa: CASSVAPGLSQPQHF
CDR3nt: TGTGCCAGCAGCGTGGCACCAGGGCTTAGTCAGCCCCAGCATTTT

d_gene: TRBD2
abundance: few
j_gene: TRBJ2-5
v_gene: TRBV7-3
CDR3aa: CASSRTSGAQETQYF
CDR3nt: TGTGCCAGCAGTCGAACTAGCGGGGCACAAGAGACCCAGTACTTC

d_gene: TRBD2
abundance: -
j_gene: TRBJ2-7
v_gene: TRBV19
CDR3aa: CASETSGRSYEQYF
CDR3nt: TGTGCCAGTGAAACTAGCGGGAGGTCGTACGAGCAGTACTTC

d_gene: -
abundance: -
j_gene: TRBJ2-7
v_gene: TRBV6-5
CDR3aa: CASSYLSQGGEQYF
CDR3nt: TGTGCCAGCAGTTACCTATCGCAGGGAGGCGAGCAGTACTTC

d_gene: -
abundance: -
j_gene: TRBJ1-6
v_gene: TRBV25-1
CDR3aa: CASNQGRSSPLHF
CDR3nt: TGTGCCAGCAATCAGGGGCGAAGCTCACCCCTCCACTTT

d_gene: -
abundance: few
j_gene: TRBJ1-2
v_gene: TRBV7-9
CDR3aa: CASSLGGINYGYTF
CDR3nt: TGTGCCAGCAGCTTAGGTGGGATCAACTATGGCTACACCTTC

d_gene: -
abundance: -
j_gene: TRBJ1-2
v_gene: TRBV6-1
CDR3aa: CASSESRRFGGYTF
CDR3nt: TGTGCCAGCAGTGAAAGCCGCAGGTTTGGAGGCTACACCTTC

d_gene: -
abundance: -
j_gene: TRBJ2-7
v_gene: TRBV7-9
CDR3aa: CASTWGRADEQYF
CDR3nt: TGTGCCAGCACCTGGGGTAGGGCGGACGAGCAGTACTTC

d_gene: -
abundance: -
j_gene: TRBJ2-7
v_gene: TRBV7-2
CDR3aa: CATSFGTYEQYF
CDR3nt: TGTGCCACCTCTTTCGGTACCTACGAGCAGTACTTC

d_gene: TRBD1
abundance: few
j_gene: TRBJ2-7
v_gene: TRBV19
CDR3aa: CASRSGFRGEQYF
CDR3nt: TGTGCCAGTAGGAGCGGATTCAGGGGGGAGCAGTACTTC

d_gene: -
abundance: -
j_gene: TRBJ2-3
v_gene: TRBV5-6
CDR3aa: CASSLGPPLAEDTDTQYF
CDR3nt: TGTGCCAGCAGCTTGGGGCCCCCTCTAGCAGAGGACACAGATACGCAGTATTTT

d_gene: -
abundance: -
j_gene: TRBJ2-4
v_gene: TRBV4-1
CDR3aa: CASSQDRGKLAKNIQYF
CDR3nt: TGCGCCAGCAGCCAAGATCGAGGCAAGCTAGCCAAAAACATTCAGTACTTC

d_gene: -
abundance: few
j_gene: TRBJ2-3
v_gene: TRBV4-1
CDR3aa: CASSQGFARGKRTDTQYF
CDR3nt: TGCGCCAGCAGCCAAGGGTTCGCCAGGGGCAAGCGCACAGATACGCAGTATTTT

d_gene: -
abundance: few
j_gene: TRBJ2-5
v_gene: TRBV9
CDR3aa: CASSGGTPAGLKTQYF
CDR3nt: TGTGCCAGCAGCGGCGGGACTCCCGCCGGTTTGAAGACCCAGTACTTC

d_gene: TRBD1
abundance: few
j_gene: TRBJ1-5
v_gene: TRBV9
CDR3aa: CASSPGQGNQPQHF
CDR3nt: TGTGCCAGCAGCCCCGGACAGGGCAATCAGCCCCAGCATTTT

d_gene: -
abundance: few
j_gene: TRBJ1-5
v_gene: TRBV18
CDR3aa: CASSPTGTGNQPQHF
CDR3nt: TGTGCCAGCTCACCGACAGGTACGGGCAATCAGCCCCAGCATTTT

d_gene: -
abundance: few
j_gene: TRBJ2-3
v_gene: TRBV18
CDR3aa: CASSPLASGTDTQYF
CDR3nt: TGTGCCAGCTCACCACTGGCTAGCGGCACAGATACGCAGTATTTT

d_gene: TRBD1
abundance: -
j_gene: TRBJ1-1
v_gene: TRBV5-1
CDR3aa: CASRRTGDTEAFF
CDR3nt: TGCGCCAGCCGCCGGACAGGGGACACTGAAGCTTTCTTT

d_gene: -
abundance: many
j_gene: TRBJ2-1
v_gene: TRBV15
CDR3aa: CATSSTGSSYNEQFF
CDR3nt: TGTGCCACCTCCAGTACAGGGAGCTCCTACAATGAGCAGTTCTTC

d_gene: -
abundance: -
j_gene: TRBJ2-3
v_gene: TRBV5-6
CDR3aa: CASSFGSVTDTQYF
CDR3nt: TGTGCCAGCAGCTTCGGTTCGGTCACAGATACGCAGTATTTT

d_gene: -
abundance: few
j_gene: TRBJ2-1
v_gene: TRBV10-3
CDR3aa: CAMSDSGHKYNEQFF
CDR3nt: TGTGCCATGAGTGATTCCGGCCACAAATACAATGAGCAGTTCTTC

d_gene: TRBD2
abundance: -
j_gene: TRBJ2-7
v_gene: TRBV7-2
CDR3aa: CASSLELAAAYEQYF
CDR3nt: TGTGCCAGCAGCTTGGAGCTAGCGGCAGCCTACGAGCAGTACTTC

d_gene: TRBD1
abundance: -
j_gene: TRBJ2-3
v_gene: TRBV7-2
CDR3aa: CASSWTGGASTDTQYF
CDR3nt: TGTGCCAGCAGCTGGACAGGGGGAGCCTCCACAGATACGCAGTATTTT

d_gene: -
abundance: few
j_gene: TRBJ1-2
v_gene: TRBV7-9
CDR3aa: CASSFRGYGYTF
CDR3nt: TGTGCCAGCAGCTTTAGGGGATATGGCTACACCTTC

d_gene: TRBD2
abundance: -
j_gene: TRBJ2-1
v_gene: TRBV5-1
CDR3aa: CASSSRLAGGYEQFF
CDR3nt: TGCGCCAGCAGCTCCCGACTAGCGGGAGGATATGAGCAGTTCTTC

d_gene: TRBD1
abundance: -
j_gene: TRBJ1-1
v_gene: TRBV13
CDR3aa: CASSIQGQGGIEAFF
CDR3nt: TGTGCCAGCAGCATACAGGGACAGGGCGGGATTGAAGCTTTCTTT

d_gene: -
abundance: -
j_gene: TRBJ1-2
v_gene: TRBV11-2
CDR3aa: CASSLGPSRNYGYTF
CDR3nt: TGTGCCAGCAGCTTAGGACCTTCCAGGAACTATGGCTACACCTTC

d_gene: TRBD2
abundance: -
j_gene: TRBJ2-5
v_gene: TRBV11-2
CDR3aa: CASSSALREETQYF
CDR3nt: TGTGCCAGCAGCTCTGCACTGCGGGAGGAGACCCAGTACTTC

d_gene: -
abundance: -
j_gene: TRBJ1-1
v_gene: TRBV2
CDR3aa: CASSARGLNTEAFF
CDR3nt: TGTGCCAGCAGTGCTCGGGGTCTGAACACTGAAGCTTTCTTT

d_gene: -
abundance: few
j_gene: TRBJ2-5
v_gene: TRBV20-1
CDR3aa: CSAKRETQYF
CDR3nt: TGCAGTGCGAAGCGAGAGACCCAGTACTTC